The source of this T cell receptor (beta chain) is a study of T cells in tumors after PD-1 blockade. Background on the study: Some patients also took daily vismodegib 150 mg during anti-PD-1 treatment. Study findings and constraints: Clonal replacement, not reinvigoration, is suggested for expanded exhausted CD8+ clones after therapy.

TCRdb's table, derived via immunoSEQ multiplex PCR, lists solely in-frame clones and lacks some. There are some 4,500 clones in the sample; around 70% occur only once, and approximately 12% lies in the top ten. CDR1 and CDR2 from the germline V gene are GTSNPN and SVGIG (reference sequence). The ends were cut back, 2 bases at V and 0 bases at J, with 7 bases in the middle. The CDR3 is made up of 13 amino acids. Comment on this clone: Its antigen is currently unknown.

Input was about 616 ng to 6,500 ng of genomic DNA from tumor or blood. The TCR sequence derives from a human donor with basal cell carcinoma. The material sequenced was tumor tissue, taken before anti-PD-1 treatment. The V call is TRBV30, the J call TRBJ2-5; D remains unclear. For the CDR3, the DNA is TGTGCCTGGAGTCGGGTAGACCAAGAGACCCAGTACTTC. Its protein is CAWSRVDQETQYF.